This T cell receptor beta chain was documented in a study of control samples from healthy donors and cancer patients. The CDR3 has 15 residues. Germline V gene data show CDR1 as SGHRS and CDR2 as YFSETQ. V shed 1 base, J shed 3 bases, and the junction held 5 bases outside the gene matches. Data came from immunoSEQ multiplex PCR; TCRdb stores just in-frame clones and leaves some out. This table holds about 12,000 clones, 70% to 90% found once. The sample taken for sequencing was formalin-fixed, paraffin-embedded tissue. V and J are TRBV5-1 and TRBJ2-7; 9 bases are shared with TRBD1. The sequence came from a male donor with melanoma. The CDR3 DNA reads TGCGCCAGCAGCTTGTGGACAGGGGCAAACTACGAGCAGTACTTC. Residues: CASSLWTGANYEQYF.